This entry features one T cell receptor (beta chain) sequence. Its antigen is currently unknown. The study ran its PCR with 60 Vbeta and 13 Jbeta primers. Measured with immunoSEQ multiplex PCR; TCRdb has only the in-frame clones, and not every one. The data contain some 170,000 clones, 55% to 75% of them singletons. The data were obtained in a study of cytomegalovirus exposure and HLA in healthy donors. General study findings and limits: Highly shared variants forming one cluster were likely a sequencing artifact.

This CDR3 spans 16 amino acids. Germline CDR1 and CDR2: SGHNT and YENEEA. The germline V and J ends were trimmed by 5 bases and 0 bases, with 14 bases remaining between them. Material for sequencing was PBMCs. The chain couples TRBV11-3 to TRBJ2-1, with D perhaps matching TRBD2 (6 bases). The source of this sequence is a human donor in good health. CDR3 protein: CASSTRLGGSYNEQFF. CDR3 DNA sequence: TGTGCCAGCAGCACACGACTGGGGGGCTCCTACAATGAGCAGTTCTTC.